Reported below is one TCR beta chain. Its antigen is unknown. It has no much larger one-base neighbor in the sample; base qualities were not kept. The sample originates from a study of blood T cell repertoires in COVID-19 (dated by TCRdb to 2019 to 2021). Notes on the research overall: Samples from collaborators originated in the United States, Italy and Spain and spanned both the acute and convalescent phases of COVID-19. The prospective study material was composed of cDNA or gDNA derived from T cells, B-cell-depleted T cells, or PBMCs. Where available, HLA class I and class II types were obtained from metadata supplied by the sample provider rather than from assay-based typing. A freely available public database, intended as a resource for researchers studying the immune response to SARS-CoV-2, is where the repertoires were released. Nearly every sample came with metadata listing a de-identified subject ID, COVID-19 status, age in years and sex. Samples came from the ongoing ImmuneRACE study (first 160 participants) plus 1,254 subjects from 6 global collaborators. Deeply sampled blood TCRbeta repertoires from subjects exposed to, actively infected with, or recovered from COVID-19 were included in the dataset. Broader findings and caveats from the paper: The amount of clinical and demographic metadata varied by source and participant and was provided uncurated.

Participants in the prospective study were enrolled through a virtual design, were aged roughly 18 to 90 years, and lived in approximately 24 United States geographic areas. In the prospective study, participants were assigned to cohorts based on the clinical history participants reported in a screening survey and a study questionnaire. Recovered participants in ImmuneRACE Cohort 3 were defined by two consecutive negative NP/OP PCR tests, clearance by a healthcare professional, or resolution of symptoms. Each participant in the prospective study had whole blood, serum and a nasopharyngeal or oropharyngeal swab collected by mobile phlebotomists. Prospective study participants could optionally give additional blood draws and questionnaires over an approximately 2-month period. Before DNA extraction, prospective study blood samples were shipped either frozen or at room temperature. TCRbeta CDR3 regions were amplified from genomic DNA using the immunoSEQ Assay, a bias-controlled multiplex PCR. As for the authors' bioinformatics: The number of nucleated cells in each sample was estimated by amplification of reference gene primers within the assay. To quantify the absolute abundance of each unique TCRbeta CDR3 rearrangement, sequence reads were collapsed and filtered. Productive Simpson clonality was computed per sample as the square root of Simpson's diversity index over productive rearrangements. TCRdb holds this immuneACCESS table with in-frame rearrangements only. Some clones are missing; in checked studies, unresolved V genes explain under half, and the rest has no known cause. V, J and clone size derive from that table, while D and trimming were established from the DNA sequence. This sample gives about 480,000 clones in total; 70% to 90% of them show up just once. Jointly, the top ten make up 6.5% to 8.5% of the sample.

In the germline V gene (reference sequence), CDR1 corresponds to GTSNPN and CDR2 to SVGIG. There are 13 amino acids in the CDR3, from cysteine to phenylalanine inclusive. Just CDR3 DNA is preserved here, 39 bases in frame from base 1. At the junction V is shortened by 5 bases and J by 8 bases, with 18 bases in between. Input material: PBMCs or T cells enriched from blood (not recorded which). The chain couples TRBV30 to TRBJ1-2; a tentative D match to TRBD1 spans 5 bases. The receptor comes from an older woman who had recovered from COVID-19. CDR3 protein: CAWAINGGAGYTF. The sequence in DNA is TGTGCCTGGGCGATCAACGGGGGAGCGGGCTACACCTTC.